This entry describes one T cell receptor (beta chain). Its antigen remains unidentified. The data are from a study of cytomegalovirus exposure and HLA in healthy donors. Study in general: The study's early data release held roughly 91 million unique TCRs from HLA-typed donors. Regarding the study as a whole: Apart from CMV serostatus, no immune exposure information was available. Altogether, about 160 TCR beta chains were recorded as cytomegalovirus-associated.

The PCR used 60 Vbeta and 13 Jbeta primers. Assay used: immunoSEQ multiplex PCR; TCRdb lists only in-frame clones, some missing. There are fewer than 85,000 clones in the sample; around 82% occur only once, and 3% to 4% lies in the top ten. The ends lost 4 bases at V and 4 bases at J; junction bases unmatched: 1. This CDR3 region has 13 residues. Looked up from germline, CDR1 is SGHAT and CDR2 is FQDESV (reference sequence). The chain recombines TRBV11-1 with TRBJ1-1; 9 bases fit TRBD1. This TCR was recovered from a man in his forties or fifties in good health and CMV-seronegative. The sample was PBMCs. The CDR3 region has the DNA TGTGCCAGCAGCTCGGACAGGGGCACTGAAGCTTTCTTT. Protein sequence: CASSSDRGTEAFF.